This T cell receptor beta chain is from a study of T cell repertoires in cytomegalovirus infection. Whole-study context: Both recently identified HLA-C-restricted and well-studied HLA-B-restricted CMV epitopes were used in the study. Indications came from public TCR beta signatures; they pointed to CMV infection and to a matching HLA type. Whole-study results and caveats: The cumulative frequency of public TCR beta families identified carriers of CMV plus the relevant HLA. Dominating the ex vivo response were TCR beta clonotypes that were CMV-specific and HLA-C-restricted.

V lost 1 base, J lost 6 bases, and 14 bases lay in between. Germline V gene lookup returns CDR1 MNHNS and CDR2 SASEGT. This CDR3 spans 15 amino acids. TCRdb re-derived calls from the reads in MiXCR, one entry per CDR3 protein. The table includes about 920,000 distinct CDR3 sequences, 31% detected once. Concerning this clonotype itself: Its matching antigen is unknown.

The chain carries TRBV6-1 and TRBJ2-3; no firm D call. Sequences were derived from cultured CD8+ T cells from PBMCs, sampled from culture after CMV antigen stimulation. The receptor comes from a human donor in good health (CMV status not recorded). Some clones in this sample may be carry-over from other donors' samples. The DNA for the CDR3 is TGTGCCAGCAGTGAAGGACGTGTGTGGCACGATACGCAGTATTTT. Its translation: CASSEGRVWHDTQYF.